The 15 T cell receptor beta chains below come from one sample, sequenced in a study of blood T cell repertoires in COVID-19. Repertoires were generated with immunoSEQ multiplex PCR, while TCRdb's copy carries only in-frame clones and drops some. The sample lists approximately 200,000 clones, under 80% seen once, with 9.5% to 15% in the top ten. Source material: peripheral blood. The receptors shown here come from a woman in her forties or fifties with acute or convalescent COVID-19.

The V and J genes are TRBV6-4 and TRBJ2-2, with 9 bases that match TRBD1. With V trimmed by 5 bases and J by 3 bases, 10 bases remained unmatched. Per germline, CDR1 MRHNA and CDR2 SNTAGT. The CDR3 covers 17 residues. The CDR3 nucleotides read TGTGCCAGCAGTCCCGTAGGGGGACAGGGATACACCGGGGAGCTGTTTTTT. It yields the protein CASSPVGGQGYTGELFF.

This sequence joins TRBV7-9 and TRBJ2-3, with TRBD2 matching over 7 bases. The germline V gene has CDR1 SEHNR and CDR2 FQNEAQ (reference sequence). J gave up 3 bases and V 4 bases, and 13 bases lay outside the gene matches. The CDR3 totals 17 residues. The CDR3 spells CASSSPPGRERTDTQYF. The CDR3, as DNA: TGTGCCAGCAGCTCACCCCCCGGGCGGGAGAGGACAGATACGCAGTATTTT.

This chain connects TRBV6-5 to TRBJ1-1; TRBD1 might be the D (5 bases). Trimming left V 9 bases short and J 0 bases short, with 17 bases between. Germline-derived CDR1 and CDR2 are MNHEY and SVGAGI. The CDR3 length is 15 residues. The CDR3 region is CASLRLRQMNTEAFF. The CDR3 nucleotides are TGTGCCAGTCTAAGGCTTAGACAGATGAACACTGAAGCTTTCTTT.

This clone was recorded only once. Written as DNA, the CDR3 is TGCAGCGTTGGGGACAGGGATTATGAAAAACTGTTTTTT. Its protein is CSVGDRDYEKLFF. This chain connects TRBV29-1 to TRBJ1-4; 9 bases line up with TRBD1. V dropped 4 bases and J dropped 6; count of bases not matched to a gene: 3. This CDR3 is built from 13 residues. Germline loops: CDR1 SQVTM, CDR2 ANQGSEA.

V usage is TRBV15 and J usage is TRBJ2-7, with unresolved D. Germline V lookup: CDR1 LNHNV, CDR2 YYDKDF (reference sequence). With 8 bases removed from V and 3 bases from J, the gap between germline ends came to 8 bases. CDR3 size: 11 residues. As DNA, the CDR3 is TGTGCCACCCTGGCAGGCTACGAGCAGTACTTC. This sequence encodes CATLAGYEQYF.

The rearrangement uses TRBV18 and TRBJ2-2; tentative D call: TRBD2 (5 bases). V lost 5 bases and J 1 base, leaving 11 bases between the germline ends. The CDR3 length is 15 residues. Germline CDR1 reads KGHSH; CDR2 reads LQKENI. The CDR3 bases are TGTGCCAGCTCAGGCATAGCGCGGAACACCGGGGAGCTGTTTTTT. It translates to CASSGIARNTGELFF.

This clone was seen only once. Here the CDR3 reads CASSKSGQGNTEAFF. CDR3 coding DNA: TGTGCCAGCAGCAAATCCGGACAGGGAAACACTGAAGCTTTCTTT. The gene calls are TRBV11-2 and TRBJ1-1, with 8 bases aligning to TRBD1. The ends lost 5 bases at V and 2 bases at J; junction bases unmatched: 7. The CDR3 consists of 15 residues. Germline loops: CDR1 SGHAT, CDR2 FQNNGV.

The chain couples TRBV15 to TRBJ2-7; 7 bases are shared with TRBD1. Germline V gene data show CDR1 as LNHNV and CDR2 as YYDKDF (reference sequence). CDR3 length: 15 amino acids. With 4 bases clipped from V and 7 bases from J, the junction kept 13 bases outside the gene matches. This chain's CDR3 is CATSTLRDSLGEQYF. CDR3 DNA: TGTGCCACCAGCACCCTCCGGGACAGTCTAGGAGAGCAGTACTTC.

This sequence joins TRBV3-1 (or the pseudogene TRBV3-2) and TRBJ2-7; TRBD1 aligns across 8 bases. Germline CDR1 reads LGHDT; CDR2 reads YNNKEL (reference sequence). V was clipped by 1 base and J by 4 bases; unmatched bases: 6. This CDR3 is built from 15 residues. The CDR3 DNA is TGTGCCAGCAGCCAAGGGGCGGACAGGGTTTACGAGCAGTACTTC. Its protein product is CASSQGADRVYEQYF.

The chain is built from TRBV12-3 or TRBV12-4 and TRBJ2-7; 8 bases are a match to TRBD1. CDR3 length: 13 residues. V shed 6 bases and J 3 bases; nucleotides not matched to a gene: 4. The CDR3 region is CASSSGQGYEQYF. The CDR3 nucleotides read TGTGCCAGCAGCTCAGGACAGGGCTACGAGCAGTACTTC.

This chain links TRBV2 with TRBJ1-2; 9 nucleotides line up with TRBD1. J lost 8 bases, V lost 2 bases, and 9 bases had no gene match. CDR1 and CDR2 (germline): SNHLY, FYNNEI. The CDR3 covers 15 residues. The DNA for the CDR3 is TGTGCCAGCAGTGAAAGAGGGACAGGGTTAAGCGGCTACACCTTC. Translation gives CASSERGTGLSGYTF.

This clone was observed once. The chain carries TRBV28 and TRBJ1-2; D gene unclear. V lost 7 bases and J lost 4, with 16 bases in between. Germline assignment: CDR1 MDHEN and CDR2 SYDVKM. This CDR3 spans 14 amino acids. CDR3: CASIPGRYPYGYTF. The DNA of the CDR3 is TGTGCCAGCATTCCCGGGAGATACCCCTATGGCTACACCTTC.

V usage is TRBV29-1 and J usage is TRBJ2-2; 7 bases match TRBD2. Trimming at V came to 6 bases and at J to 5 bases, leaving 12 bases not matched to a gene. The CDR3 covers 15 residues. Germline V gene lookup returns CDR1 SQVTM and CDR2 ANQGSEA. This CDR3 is CSVSPPGGRTGELFF. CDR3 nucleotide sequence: TGCAGCGTCTCCCCCCCGGGAGGCCGGACCGGGGAGCTGTTTTTT.

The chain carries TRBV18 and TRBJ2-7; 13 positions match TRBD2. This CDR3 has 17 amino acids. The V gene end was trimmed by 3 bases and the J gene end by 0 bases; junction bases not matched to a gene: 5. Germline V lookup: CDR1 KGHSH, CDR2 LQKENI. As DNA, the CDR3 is TGTGCCAGCTCACCGACTAGCGGGGGGCAACTCTCCTACGAGCAGTACTTC. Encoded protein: CASSPTSGGQLSYEQYF. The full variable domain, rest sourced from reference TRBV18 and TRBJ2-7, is NAGVMQNPRHLVRRRGQEARLRCSPMKGHSHVYWYRQLPEEGLKFMVYLQKENIIDESGMPKERFSAEFPKEGPSILRIQQVVRGDSAAYFCASSPTSGGQLSYEQYFGPGTRLTVT.

The CDR3 protein is CASSRDSTDTQYF. DNA of the CDR3: TGTGCCAGCAGCCGGGACAGTACAGATACGCAGTATTTT. J is TRBJ2-3 and V is TRBV12-3 or TRBV12-4; 7 nucleotides line up with TRBD1. The CDR3 runs 13 residues. The V and J ends lost 6 bases and 3 bases, in that order; junction bases with no gene match: 3.